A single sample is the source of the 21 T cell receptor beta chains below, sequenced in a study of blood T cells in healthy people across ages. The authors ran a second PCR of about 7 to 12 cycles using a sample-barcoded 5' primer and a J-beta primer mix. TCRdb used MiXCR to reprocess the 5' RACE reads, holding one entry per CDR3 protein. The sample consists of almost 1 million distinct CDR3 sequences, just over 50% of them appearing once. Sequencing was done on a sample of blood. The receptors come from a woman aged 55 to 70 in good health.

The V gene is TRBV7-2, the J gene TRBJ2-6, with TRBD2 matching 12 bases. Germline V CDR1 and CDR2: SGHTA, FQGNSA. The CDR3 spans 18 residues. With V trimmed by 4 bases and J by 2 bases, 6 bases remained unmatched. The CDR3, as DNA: TGTGCCAGCAGCTCCTCAAGACTAGCGGGAGCTGGGGCCAACGTCCTGACTTTC. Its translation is CASSSSRLAGAGANVLTF.

In DNA form, the CDR3 reads TGTGCCAGCAGTCTCGTCGGGACAGTAAACTATGGCTACACCTTC. Its protein is CASSLVGTVNYGYTF. The chain employs TRBV27 and TRBJ1-2; TRBD1 agrees at 7 bases. Germline assignment: CDR1 MNHEY and CDR2 SMNVEV (reference sequence). V lost 5 bases, J lost 2 bases, and 8 bases stayed unmatched. This CDR3 contains 15 residues.

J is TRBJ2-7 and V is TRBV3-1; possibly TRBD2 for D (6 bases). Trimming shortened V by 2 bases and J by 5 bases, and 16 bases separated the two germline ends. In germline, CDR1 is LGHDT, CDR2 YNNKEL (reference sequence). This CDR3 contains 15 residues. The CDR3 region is CASSQLRGSIHEQYF. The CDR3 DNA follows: TGTGCCAGCAGCCAACTCCGGGGGAGTATACACGAGCAGTACTTC.

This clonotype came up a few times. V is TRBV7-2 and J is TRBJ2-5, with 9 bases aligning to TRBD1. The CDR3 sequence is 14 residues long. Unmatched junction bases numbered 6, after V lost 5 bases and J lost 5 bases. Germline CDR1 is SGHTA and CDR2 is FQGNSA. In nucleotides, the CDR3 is TGTGCCAGCAGCAAGGAACAGGGGGCGGAGACCCAGTACTTC. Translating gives CASSKEQGAETQYF.

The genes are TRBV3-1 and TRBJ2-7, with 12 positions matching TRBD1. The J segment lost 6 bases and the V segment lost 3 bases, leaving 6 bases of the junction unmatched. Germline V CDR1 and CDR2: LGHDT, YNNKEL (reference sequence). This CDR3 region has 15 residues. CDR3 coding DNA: TGTGCCAGCAGCCAGGCGGGACAGGGGGCGTGCGAGCAGTACTTC. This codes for CASSQAGQGACEQYF.

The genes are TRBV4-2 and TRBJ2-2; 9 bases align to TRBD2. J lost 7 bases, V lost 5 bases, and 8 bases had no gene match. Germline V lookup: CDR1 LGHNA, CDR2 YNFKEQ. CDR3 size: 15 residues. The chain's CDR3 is CASSEAGSGSGELFF. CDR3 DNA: TGTGCCAGCAGCGAAGCGGGTAGCGGGAGCGGGGAGCTGTTTTTT.

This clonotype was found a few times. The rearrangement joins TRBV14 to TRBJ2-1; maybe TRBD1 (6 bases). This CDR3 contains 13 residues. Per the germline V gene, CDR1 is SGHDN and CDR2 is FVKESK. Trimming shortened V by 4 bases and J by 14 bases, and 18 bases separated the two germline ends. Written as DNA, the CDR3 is TGTGCCAGCAGCCGATCAAAAACAGGGCAGGAGTTCTTC. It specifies CASSRSKTGQEFF.

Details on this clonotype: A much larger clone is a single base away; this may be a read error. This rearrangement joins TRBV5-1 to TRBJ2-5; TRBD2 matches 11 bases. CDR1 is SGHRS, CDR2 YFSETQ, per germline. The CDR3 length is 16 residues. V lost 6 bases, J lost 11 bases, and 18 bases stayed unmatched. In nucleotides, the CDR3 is TGCGCCAGCACCCTACTAACTAGCGGGAGTGGTGATGAGCAGTACTTC. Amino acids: CASTLLTSGSGDEQYF.

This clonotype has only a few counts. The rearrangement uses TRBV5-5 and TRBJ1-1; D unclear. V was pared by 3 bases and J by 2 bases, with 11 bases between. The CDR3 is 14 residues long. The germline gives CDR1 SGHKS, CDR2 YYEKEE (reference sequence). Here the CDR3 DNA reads TGTGCCAGCAGCTACTGGACCACAAACACTGAAGCTTTCTTT. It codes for CASSYWTTNTEAFF.

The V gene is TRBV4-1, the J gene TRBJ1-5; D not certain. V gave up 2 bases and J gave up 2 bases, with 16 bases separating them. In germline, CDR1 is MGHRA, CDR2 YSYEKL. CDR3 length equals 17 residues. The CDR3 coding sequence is TGCGCCAGCAGCCAACAAAGGATACGGGGAGGCAATCAGCCCCAGCATTTT. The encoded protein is CASSQQRIRGGNQPQHF.

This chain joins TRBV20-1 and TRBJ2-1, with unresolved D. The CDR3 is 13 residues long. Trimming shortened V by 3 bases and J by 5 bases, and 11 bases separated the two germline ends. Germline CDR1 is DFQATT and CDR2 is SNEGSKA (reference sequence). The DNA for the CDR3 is TGCAGTGCTAGTGGTAGTTTTAACAATGAGCAGTTCTTC. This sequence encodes CSASGSFNNEQFF.

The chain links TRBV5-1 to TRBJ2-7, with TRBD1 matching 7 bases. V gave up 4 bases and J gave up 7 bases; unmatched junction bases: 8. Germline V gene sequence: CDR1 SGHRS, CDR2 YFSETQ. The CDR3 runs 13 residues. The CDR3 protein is CASSLGTAWEQYF. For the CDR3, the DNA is TGCGCCAGCAGCCTGGGGACAGCTTGGGAGCAGTACTTC.

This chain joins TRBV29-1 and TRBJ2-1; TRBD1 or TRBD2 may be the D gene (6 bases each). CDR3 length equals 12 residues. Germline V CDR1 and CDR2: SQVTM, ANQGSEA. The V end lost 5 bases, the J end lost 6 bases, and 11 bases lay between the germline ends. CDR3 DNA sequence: TGCAGCGTTACTGGGGGGCCCAATGAGCAGTTCTTC. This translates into CSVTGGPNEQFF.

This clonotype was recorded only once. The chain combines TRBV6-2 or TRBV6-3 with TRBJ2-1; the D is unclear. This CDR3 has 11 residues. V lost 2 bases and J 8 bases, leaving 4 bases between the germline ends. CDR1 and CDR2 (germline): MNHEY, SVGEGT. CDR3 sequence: CASSYQDEQFF. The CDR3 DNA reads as TGTGCCAGCAGTTACCAGGATGAGCAGTTCTTC.

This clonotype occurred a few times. Written as DNA, the CDR3 is TGTGCCTGGAGTGTAGGGACCAAGGAGGCTTTCTTT. This encodes CAWSVGTKEAFF. V usage is TRBV30 and J usage is TRBJ1-1, with D possibly TRBD1 on 5 matching bases. Between the trimmed V and J ends, which lost 0 bases and 11 bases, there was a span of 13 bases. This CDR3 spans 12 amino acids. Per germline, CDR1 GTSNPN and CDR2 SVGIG (reference sequence).

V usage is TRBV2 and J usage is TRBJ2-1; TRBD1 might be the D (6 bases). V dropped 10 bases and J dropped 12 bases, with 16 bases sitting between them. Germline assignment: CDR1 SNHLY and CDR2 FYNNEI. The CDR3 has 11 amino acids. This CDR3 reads CATLRGRRQFF. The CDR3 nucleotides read TGTGCCACCCTGAGGGGGAGACGGCAGTTCTTC.

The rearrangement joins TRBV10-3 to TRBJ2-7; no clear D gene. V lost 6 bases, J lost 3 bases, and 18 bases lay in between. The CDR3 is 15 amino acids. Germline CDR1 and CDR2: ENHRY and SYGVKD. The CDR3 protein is CAIRPNKAVGYEQYF. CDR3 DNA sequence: TGTGCCATCAGGCCCAACAAGGCTGTGGGCTACGAGCAGTACTTC.

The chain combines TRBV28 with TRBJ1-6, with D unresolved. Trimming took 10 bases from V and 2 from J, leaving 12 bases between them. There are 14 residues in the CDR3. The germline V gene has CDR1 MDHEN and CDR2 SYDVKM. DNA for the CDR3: TGTGCCACCGTCACCGGGGCCTATAATTCACCCCTCCACTTT. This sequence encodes CATVTGAYNSPLHF.

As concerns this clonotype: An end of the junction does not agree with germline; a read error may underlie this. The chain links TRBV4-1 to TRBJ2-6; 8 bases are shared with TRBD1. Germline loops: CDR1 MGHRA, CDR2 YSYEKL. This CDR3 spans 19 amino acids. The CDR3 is CACSQVPDRVVSGANVLTF. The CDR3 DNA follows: TGCGCCTGCAGCCAAGTACCGGACAGGGTAGTTTCTGGGGCCAACGTCCTGACTTTC.

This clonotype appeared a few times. Written as DNA, the CDR3 is TGTGCCAGCAACCGCGGGAGGGCTATGTCATCCGAGCAGTACTTC. It translates to CASNRGRAMSSEQYF. The rearrangement links TRBV4-2 to TRBJ2-5; 9 nucleotides agree with TRBD2. The J call may not be correct, given that the DNA end is closer to TRBJ2-7. Germline CDR1 and CDR2: LGHNA and YNFKEQ. CDR3 length: 15 amino acids.

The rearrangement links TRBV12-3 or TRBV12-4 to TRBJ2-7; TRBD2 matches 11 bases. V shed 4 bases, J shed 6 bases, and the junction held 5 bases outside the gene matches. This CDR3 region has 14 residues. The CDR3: CASSSRGLAAEQYF. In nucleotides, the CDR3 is TGTGCCAGCAGTTCGCGGGGACTAGCGGCCGAGCAGTACTTC.